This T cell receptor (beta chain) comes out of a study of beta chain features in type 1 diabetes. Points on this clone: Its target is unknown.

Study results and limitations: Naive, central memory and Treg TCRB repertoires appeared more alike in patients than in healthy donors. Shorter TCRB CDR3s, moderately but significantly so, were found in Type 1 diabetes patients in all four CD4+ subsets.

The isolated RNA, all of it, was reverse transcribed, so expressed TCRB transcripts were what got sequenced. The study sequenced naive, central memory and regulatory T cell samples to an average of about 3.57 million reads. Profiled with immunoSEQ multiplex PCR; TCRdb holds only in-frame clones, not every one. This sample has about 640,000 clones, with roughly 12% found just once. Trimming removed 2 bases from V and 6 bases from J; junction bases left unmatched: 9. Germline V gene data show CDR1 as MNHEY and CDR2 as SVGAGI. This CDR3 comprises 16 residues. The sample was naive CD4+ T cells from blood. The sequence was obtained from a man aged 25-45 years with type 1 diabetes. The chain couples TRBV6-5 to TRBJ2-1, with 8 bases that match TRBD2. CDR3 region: CASSYPSGGGLNEQFF. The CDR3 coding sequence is TGTGCCAGCAGTTACCCCAGCGGGGGAGGGCTCAATGAGCAGTTCTTC.